This record looks at one TCR beta chain sequence and its context. This clone's antigen is unknown. No base quality information exists; no much larger clone differs at one position. The data belong to a study of cytomegalovirus exposure and HLA in healthy donors (dated by TCRdb to 2017 to 2019). The study in broad terms: According to an earlier analysis of 587 of the donors, about 179 million T cells yielded 90 million to 130 million unique TCR beta sequences and about 280 Gb of sequence data. Alongside the repertoire data, information on donor age, sex, ethnicity and CMV serostatus was compiled. The study used immunosequencing to profile the T cell repertoires of more than 650 subjects and linked those repertoires to cytomegalovirus serostatus. All discovery cohort repertoires had been generated using a single sequencing platform. To study patterns of TCR occurrence, a later analysis re-analyzed previously published TCR beta repertoires from under 750 donors and added high-resolution HLA genotyping. The aim of the study was to test whether cataloging public T cell receptors could identify signatures of past pathogen exposure. Across around 400 genotyped donors of the cohort, an average of approximately 220,000 unique TCR beta nucleotide sequences per donor were sequenced, and 15% to 20% of those sequences were non-productive. A later genetic analysis used genome-wide SNP genotypes for about 55% of the 666 donors, treating that subset as a discovery cohort. Besides the first cohort of 550 to 750 subjects, a separate validation cohort made up of 120 different subjects was used. To decide whether each TCR beta V gene segment behaved as functional or pseudogenic, an earlier analysis of over 500 of the donors relied on high-throughput TCR beta sequencing. The later analysis used no new phenotypic data to find candidate immune exposures, relying instead on TCR beta sequences and their occurrence across donors. Around 320 gigabases of sequencing data and approximately 84 million unique TCR sequences were included in an early release covering 500 to 750 HLA-typed donors. The genetic ancestry cluster associated with self-reported Caucasian donors included over 65% of the 398 genotyped donors. HLA typing covered class I and class II loci at four-digit resolution. Roughly 5 DR-DQ haplotypes were handled as single units for association and clustering, since linkage in the cohort was strong. To predict cytomegalovirus infection status, the study combined high-throughput TCR immunosequencing, statistical association of individual TCRs with disease status, and machine learning. The number of donors typed differed by locus, with about 620-630 for A, B, C, DRB1 and DQB1, 522 for DQA1, over 600 for DPA1, and 450 to 480 for DPB1.

The cohort was made up of roughly 670 healthy bone marrow donors. At the time of sampling, every cohort member was nominally healthy, though immune exposures that went unrecorded were likely present. The donor tested CMV seronegative, placing the donor among the 350 or so seronegative members of the cohort. Each donor provided a peripheral blood sample, and peripheral blood mononuclear cells were used for TCR beta sequencing. The Qiagen DNeasy Blood Extraction Kit was used to extract genomic DNA from the blood cell samples. The method behind the library was the immunoSEQ multiplex PCR assay. A mixture of 60 forward primers for TCR Vbeta segments and 13 reverse primers for TCR Jbeta segments was used in the multiplex PCR. The CDR3 region of rearranged TCR beta genes was amplified from genomic DNA with a multiplex PCR assay. The Illumina HiSeq System was used to sequence the amplified TCR beta libraries as 87-base-pair reads. As for the authors' bioinformatics: Across the roughly 600 repertoires, a later analysis counted roughly 84 million unique TCR beta chains, roughly 11 million of which were shared by at least two donors. A nearest-neighbor algorithm error-corrected the raw reads and collapsed the reads into unique sequences, merging closely related sequences to remove PCR and sequencing errors. CDR3 sequences were aligned to IMGT reference sequences to assign V, D and J gene segments. Each retained sequence needed at least a six-nucleotide match to both a V gene segment and a J gene segment. A rearrangement counted as productive if the CDR3 had no stop codons and remained in frame with V and J, and every other rearrangement counted as non-productive. Following IMGT convention, CDR3 was defined as the stretch from the second conserved V-encoded cysteine to the conserved J-encoded phenylalanine. Sequences without an unambiguous match to a single V gene segment were excluded from the earlier analysis of approximately 600 of the donors. In an earlier analysis of 450 to 750 of the donors, a V segment was called functional when productive rearrangements were above 56.7%, and segregating when the standard deviation between donors exceeded 5%. A statistical classification framework was built to diagnose cytomegalovirus status from the catalog of TCR beta chain sequences. In a later analysis, TCR nucleotide sequences were compared against IMGT/GENE-DB human TR gene sequences so that V and J genes could be assigned. The TCRdist pipeline was used in a later analysis to assign CDR3 sequences and most-parsimonious VDJ recombination scenarios. In a later analysis, each TCR beta chain was defined by its CDR3 amino acid sequence together with its V-gene family, and reads without a unique V-gene family were excluded. To address suspected cross-contamination and a sequencing artifact, a later analysis removed roughly 640 highly shared, low-generation-probability nucleotide sequences. In a later analysis, a clonal expansion index was calculated for each public chain from normalized within-repertoire ranks of inferred template counts. A later analysis computed generation probabilities with a VDJ recombination model fitted to out-of-frame rearrangements, and checked the results against IGoR. A later analysis scored TCR-TCR, TCR-HLA and TCR-CMV co-occurrence with hypergeometric tests, applying a repertoire-size bias correction to TCR pairs. False discovery rates were estimated in a later analysis by permuting HLA or CMV assignments 20 times. A later analysis grouped co-occurring TCRs with DBSCAN, adding TCRdist sequence similarity when clustering within HLA-allele-positive subsets. Co-occurrence clustering excluded repertoires with fewer than 30,000 or more than 120,000 public chains, plus five with anomalous nucleotide sharing. Imported from immuneACCESS, the table was reduced by TCRdb to in-frame sequences with V and J called. These copies leave out some clones; in studies compared against another copy, an unresolved V gene accounts for under half, and the cause of the remainder is not known. V and J calls and clone size are copied from that table; D and trimming were computed from the DNA. The sample yields 95,000 to 150,000 clones; 60% to 80% were counted once. Clones ranked in the top ten supply 3.3% of the sample.

Here is what the overall study found, with its caveats: The presence/absence analyses assumed that sequencing depth was roughly uniform across donors, and that assumption may not be true. It was suggested by the authors that the approach could potentially be generalized to other disease states and immunological phenotypes. Most TCR sequences were seen in very few donors, while some public TCRs were found in many individuals. The study listed approximately 150 TCR beta chains as associated with cytomegalovirus. A later analysis found that TCR association rates varied across HLA loci, with DRB1 alleles showing the most associated TCRs and HLA-C alleles the fewest. Some IMGT-functional V segments, including TRBV6-2 and TRBV6-3, could not be told apart with the 87-base-pair reads, so those segments were excluded. In a later genetic analysis, fewer N-insertions in productive TCRs were reported among donors in an Asian-associated ancestry cluster than the roughly 710-donor mean. In this cohort, only TCR beta chains were sequenced, and detectable features were limited by the absence of alpha or paired-chain data. The classifier was reported to diagnose cytomegalovirus status with high specificity and sensitivity in both the original and validation cohorts. About 17 rarely observed V segments, including chromosome 9 orphons, were excluded from the earlier analysis of a few hundred of the donors because counts were too low. A cluster of highly shared sequence variants was judged likely to be a technical artifact of the sequencing pipeline. Most CMV-associated TCR beta chains appeared to be HLA-restricted in a later analysis, and the HLA associations seemed to be driven largely by CMV exposure. According to a later analysis, parvovirus B19, influenza, CMV and Epstein-Barr virus appeared linked to several top co-occurrence clusters. Specific HLA alleles were associated with 16,951 TCR beta sequences at a false discovery rate of 0.05 in a later analysis. In vitro tests confirmed that a few of the cytomegalovirus-associated TCR beta chains recognize cytomegalovirus antigens. Because some donors lacked HLA typing at each locus, the association tests relied only on the typed subset. Correlated functional status among segregating V segments might be attributable to linkage disequilibrium, but an unknown experimental factor could not be ruled out. A further reported finding was that TCR beta sequences accurately predicted the HLA-A and HLA-B alleles for most subjects in the first cohort. Immune exposure information for the cohort was limited to CMV serostatus. When HLA alleles, especially DR and DQ, strongly co-occurred, attributing TCR associations to individual alleles was difficult. Broadly in line with IMGT annotations, most TCR beta V segments showed up in productive rearrangements about 87% or about 30% of the time in an earlier analysis of around 600 of the donors. A later genetic analysis associated a missense DCLRE1C variant with V-gene and J-gene trimming of TCR beta chains, and an independent cohort replicated the association. In a later analysis, HLA-associated TCR beta chains showed more clonal expansion and lower generation probabilities than non-associated chains that were equally common.

Trimming costs V 3 bases and J 1 base, and their ends lie 12 bases apart. CDR1 and CDR2, looked up from the germline V gene, are SQVTM and ANQGSEA. CDR3 length: 14 amino acids, cysteine to phenylalanine. Just the 42-base CDR3 DNA is kept, in frame starting at base 1. The TCR originated in a woman aged 45-59 years in good health and CMV-seronegative. This chain joins TRBV29-1 to TRBJ1-1, with TRBD1 tentatively as D gene (5 bases match). Sequencing was done on a sample of PBMCs. The CDR3 is CSVERGWGNTEAFF. Read as DNA, the sequence is TGCAGCGTTGAGCGGGGGTGGGGGAACACTGAAGCTTTCTTT.